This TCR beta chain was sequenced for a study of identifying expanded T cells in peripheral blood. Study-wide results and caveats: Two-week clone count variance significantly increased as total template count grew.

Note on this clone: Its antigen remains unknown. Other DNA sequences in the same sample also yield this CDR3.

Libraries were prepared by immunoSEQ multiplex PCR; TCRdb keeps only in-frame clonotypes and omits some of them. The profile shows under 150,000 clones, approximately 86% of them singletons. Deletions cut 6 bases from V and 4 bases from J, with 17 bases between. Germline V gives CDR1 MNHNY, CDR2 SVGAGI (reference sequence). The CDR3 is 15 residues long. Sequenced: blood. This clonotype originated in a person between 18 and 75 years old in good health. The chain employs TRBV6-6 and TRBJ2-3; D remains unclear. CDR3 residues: CASRFRAALPDTQYF. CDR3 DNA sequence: TGTGCCAGCAGATTCCGGGCAGCCCTTCCAGATACGCAGTATTTT.